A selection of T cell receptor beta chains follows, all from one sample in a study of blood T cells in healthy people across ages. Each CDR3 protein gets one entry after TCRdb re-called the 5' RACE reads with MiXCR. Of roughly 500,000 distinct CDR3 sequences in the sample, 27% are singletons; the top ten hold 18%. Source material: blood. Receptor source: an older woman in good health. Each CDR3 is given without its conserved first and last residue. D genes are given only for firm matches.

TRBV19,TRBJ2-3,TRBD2,ARPGGGSDTQY
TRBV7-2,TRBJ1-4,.,ASSLQGATNEKLF
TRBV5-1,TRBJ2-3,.,ASSLANRNPTDTQY
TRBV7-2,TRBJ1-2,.,ASSLGRGENGYT
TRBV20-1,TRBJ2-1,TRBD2,SAYLGASGAYNEQF
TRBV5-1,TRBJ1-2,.,ASSLVSQKNYGYT
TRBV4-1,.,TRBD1,ASSQAYKGQGEQF
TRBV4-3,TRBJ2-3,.,ASSQRPFTDTQY
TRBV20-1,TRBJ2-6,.,SARAPLGWSGANVLT
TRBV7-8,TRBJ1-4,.,ASSQIQGIQKLF
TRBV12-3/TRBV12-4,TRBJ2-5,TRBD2,ASSNPGTSLQETQY
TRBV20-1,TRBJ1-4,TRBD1,SAPGTGEKLF